These 5 T cell receptor beta chains were sequenced from one sample in a study of T cell changes during pregnancy in multiple sclerosis. Data came from immunoSEQ multiplex PCR; TCRdb stores just in-frame clones and leaves some out. The sample carries 70,000 to 80,000 clones, about 93% recorded once. Source: peripheral blood, taken in the first trimester of pregnancy. The receptors were gathered from a female donor with multiple sclerosis, enrolled in a pregnancy study.

The J gene is TRBJ1-6, the V gene TRBV27; weak D call: TRBD1 (5 bases). Germline V lookup: CDR1 MNHEY, CDR2 SMNVEV (reference sequence). The CDR3 is 14 residues long. V gave up 5 bases and J gave up 9 bases, with 14 bases separating them. CDR3 in amino acids: CASSPRRGGSPLHF. In DNA, the CDR3 is TGTGCCAGCAGTCCGAGAAGGGGCGGTTCACCCCTCCACTTT.

The chain is built from TRBV10-1 and TRBJ1-1, with TRBD1 as a possible D gene (6 bases). Per germline, CDR1 WNHNN and CDR2 SYGVQD (reference sequence). This CDR3 spans 13 amino acids. Deletions cut 6 bases from V and 1 base from J, with 9 bases between. This CDR3 reads CASSQQGNTEAFF. CDR3 nucleotide sequence: TGCGCCAGCAGCCAACAGGGGAACACTGAAGCTTTCTTT.

Only one count was recorded for this clone. The chain recombines TRBV12-5 with TRBJ2-3; 10 bases are a match to TRBD2. J lost 2 bases, V lost 8 bases, and 10 bases had no gene match. The CDR3 is made up of 16 amino acids. Looked up from germline, CDR1 is LGHNT and CDR2 is FRNRAP. In DNA form, the CDR3 reads TGTGCTAGTTCAAGGGCTAGCGGGGGCCTCACAGATACGCAGTATTTT. It is translated as CASSRASGGLTDTQYF.

This clone has more than one count but fewer than ten. V gene TRBV7-2 combines with J gene TRBJ1-1, with a weak D call TRBD1 (6 bases). Germline V lookup: CDR1 SGHTA, CDR2 FQGNSA. Deletions cut 5 bases from V and 9 bases from J, with 13 bases between. The CDR3 totals 12 residues. In DNA form, the CDR3 reads TGTGCCAGCAGCCCCTACGGGACACAAGCTTTCTTT. Translated: CASSPYGTQAFF.

The chain carries TRBV6-1 and TRBJ1-5; a possible D gene is TRBD1 (6 bases). The CDR3 has 15 residues. Germline lookup yields CDR1 MNHNS and CDR2 SASEGT. Deletions cut 7 bases from V and 7 bases from J, with 20 bases between. The CDR3: CASTGRQGNSQPQHF. CDR3 bases: TGTGCCAGCACCGGAAGGCAGGGGAATAGCCAGCCCCAGCATTTT.